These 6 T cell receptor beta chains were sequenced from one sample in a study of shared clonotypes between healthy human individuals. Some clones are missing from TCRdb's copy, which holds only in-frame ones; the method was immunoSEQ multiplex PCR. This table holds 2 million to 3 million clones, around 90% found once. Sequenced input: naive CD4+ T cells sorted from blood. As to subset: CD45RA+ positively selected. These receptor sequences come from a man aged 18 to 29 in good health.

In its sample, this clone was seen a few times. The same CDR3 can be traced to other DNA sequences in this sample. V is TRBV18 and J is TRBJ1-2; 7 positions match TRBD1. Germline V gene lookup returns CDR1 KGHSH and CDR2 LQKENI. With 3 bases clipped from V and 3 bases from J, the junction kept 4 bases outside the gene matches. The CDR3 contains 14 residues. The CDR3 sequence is CASSPNTGDYGYTF. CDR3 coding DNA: TGTGCCAGCTCACCTAATACAGGGGACTATGGCTACACCTTC.

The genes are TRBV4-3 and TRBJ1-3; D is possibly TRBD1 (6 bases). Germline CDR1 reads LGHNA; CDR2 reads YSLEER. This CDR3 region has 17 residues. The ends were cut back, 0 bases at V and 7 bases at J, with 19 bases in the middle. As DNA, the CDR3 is TGCGCCAGCAGCCAAGAGCCTGCCGGGACATACCTGAACACCATATATTTT. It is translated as CASSQEPAGTYLNTIYF.

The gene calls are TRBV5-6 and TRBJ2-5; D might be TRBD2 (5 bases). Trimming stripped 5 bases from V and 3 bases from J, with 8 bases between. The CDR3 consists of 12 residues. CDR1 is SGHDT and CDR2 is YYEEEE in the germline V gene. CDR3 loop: CASRRAEETQYF. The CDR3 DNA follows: TGTGCCAGCAGGAGGGCGGAAGAGACCCAGTACTTC.

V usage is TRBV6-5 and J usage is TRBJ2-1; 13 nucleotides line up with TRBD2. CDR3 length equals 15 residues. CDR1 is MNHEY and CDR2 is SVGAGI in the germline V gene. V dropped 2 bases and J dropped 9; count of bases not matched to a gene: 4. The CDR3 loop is CASSYPGLAGSEQFF. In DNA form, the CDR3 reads TGTGCCAGCAGTTACCCGGGACTAGCGGGGTCTGAGCAGTTCTTC.

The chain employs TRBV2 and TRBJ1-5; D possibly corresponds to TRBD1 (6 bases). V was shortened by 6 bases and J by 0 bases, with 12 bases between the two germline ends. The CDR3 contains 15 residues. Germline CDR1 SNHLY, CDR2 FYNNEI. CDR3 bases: TGTGCCAGCAGCCTGGACAGCCATAGCAATCAGCCCCAGCATTTT. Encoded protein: CASSLDSHSNQPQHF.

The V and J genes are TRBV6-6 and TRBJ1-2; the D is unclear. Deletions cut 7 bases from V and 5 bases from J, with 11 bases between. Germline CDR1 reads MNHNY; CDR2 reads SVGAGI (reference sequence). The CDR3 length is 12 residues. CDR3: CASILDGYGYTF. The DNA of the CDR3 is TGTGCCAGCATTTTAGACGGTTATGGCTACACCTTC.